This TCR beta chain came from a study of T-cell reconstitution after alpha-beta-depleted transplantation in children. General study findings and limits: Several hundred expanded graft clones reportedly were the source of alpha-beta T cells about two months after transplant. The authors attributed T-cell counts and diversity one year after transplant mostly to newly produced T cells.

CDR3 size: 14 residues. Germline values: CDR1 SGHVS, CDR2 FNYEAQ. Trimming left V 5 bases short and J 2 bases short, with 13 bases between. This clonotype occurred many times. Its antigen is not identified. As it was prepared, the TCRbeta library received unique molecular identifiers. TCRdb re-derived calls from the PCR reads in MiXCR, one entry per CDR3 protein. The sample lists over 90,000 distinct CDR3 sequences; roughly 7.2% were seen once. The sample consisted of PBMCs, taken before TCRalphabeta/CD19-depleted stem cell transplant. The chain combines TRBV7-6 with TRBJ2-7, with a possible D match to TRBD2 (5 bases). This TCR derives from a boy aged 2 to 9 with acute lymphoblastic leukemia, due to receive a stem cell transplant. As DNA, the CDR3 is TGTGCCAGCAGCCTGGACTCCCGACCCTACGAGCAGTACTTC. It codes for CASSLDSRPYEQYF.